This TCR beta chain was recorded in a study of beta chain features in type 1 diabetes. All of the isolated RNA was reverse transcribed, so expressed TCRB transcripts were sequenced. Assay: immunoSEQ multiplex PCR; the TCRdb copy retains only in-frame clones and omits some. The sample has approximately 250,000 clones; 13% to 15% are singletons. Germline V lookup: CDR1 SGHDT, CDR2 YYEEEE. The CDR3 has 15 residues. V lost 3 bases to trimming and J lost 3 bases, with 16 bases between them. Source material: naive CD4+ T cells from blood. The V call is TRBV5-6, the J call TRBJ2-7, with D tentatively TRBD2 (7 bases). The TCR sequence derives from a woman in her thirties or forties in good health. This chain's CDR3 is CASSSLGGADYEQYF. CDR3 DNA sequence: TGTGCCAGCAGCTCGTTGGGGGGGGCGGACTACGAGCAGTACTTC.